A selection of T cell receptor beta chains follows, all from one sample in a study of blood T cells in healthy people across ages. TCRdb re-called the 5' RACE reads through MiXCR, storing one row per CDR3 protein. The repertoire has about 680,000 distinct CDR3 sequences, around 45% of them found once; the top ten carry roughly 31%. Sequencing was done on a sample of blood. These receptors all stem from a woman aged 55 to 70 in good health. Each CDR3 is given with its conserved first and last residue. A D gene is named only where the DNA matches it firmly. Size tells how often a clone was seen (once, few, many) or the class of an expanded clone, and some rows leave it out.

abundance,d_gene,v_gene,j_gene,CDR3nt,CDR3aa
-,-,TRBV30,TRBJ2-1,TGTGCCGGGAGTAAGGACAGCTATGAGCAGTTCTTC,CAGSKDSYEQFF
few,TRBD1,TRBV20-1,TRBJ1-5,TGCAGTGCGGGACAGGACCCTTTCAATCAGCCCCAGCATTTT,CSAGQDPFNQPQHF
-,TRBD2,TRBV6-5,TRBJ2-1,TGTGCCAGCAGTTCCTCGAATACCGGGACTACACGCGAGCAGTTCTTC,CASSSSNTGTTREQFF
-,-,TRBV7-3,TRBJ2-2,TGTGCCAGCAGCTCGAGGACCGGAGGCGGGGAGCTGTTTTTT,CASSSRTGGGELFF
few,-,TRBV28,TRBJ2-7,TGTGCCAGCAGTTTATGGGACAGCGACTACGAGCAGTACTTC,CASSLWDSDYEQYF
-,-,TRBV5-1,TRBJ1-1,TGCACCAGCCGCAGAGAGACTGGGGTTGACACTGAAGCTTTCTTT,CTSRRETGVDTEAFF
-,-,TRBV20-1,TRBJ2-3,TGCAGTGCTAATACCCCGGGCCCGGCAGGGTATTTT,CSANTPGPAGYF
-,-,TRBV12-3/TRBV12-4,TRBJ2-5,TGTGCCAGCAAGCCTCAAGGACAGTCCTTTTATGAGCAGTACTTC,CASKPQGQSFYEQYF
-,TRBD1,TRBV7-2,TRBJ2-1,TGTGCCAGCAGCTTAGGAGGACAGGTCCTCCGGAACAATGAGCAGTTCTTC,CASSLGGQVLRNNEQFF
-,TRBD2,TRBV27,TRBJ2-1,TGTGCCAGCAACTTGGGGACTAGCGGGAGCAATGAGCAGTTCTTC,CASNLGTSGSNEQFF
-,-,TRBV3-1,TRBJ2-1,TGTGCCAGCAGCCAGGCTGGGCACAGGTCTCAGTTCTTC,CASSQAGHRSQFF
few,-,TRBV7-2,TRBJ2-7,TGTGCCAGCAGCTTAGCTCCAGGAACCTACGAGCAGTACTTC,CASSLAPGTYEQYF
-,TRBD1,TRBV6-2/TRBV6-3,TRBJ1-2,TGTGCCAGCAAAATGACAGGGTTCTATGGCTACACCTTC,CASKMTGFYGYTF
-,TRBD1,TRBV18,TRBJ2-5,TGTGCCAGCTCACGACCCGGGACAGGGGGCCAAGAGACCCAGTACTTC,CASSRPGTGGQETQYF
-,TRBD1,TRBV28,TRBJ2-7,TGTGCCAGCAGTCTCCGTATCACCCCGGGACAGGGGGATCCCTACGAGCAGTACTTC,CASSLRITPGQGDPYEQYF
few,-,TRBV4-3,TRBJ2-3,TGCGCCAGCAGCCAAGGCCCAGGAAGCACAGATACGCAGTATTTT,CASSQGPGSTDTQYF
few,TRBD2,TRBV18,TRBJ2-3,TGTGCCAGCTCACCGGCTAGCGGGGCCTACACAGATGCGCAGTATTTT,CASSPASGAYTDAQYF
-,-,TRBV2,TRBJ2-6,TGTGCCAGCAGTGATGGGGGACCCGGGGCCAACGTCCTGACTTTC,CASSDGGPGANVLTF
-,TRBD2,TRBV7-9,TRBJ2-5,TGTGCCAGCAGCTCAAGCGGGAGGAGACAAGAGACCCAGTACTTC,CASSSSGRRQETQYF
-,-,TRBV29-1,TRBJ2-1,TGCAGCGTTGAAGAATTGGGTGATGAGCAGTTCTTC,CSVEELGDEQFF
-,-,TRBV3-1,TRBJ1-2,TGTGCCAGCAGCCAAGATCAGCAGTACTACAGACCGGGGAACAACTATGGCTACACCTTC,CASSQDQQYYRPGNNYGYTF
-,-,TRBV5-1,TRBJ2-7,TGCGCCAGTTCGACCGGGGGACCCTCCGAGCAGTACTTC,CASSTGGPSEQYF
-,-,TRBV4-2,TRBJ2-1,TGTGCCAGCAGCCAAGAACCCGGAAGCTCCTACAATGAGCAGTTCTTC,CASSQEPGSSYNEQFF
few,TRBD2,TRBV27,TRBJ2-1,TGTGCCAGCAAGGCGGGAGGGCCGAACAATGAGCAGTTCTTC,CASKAGGPNNEQFF
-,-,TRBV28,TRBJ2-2,TGTGCCAGCAGTTCCCAGGGGATGGGGACCGGGGAGCTGTTTTTT,CASSSQGMGTGELFF
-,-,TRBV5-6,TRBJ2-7,TGTGCCAGCAGCTCGAGCGGGCACTCCTACGAGCAGTACTTC,CASSSSGHSYEQYF
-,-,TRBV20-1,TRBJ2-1,TGCAGTGCCAAGTCCAATGAGCAGTTCTTC,CSAKSNEQFF
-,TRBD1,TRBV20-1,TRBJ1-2,TGCAGTGCACCAATTACAGGGGGCGCTGGCTACACCTTC,CSAPITGGAGYTF
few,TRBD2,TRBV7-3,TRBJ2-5,TGTGCCAGCAGCTTGTCGGCTGGATCAGCGGGAGAGGGTTTACAGTACTTC,CASSLSAGSAGEGLQYF
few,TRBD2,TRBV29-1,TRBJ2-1,TGCAGCGTTAGGGGACTAGCGGTTTACAATGAGCAGTTCTTC,CSVRGLAVYNEQFF
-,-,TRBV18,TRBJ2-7,TGTGCCAGCTCACCGCTACCCTACGAGCAGTACTTC,CASSPLPYEQYF
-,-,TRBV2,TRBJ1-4,TGTGCCAGCAGAACGCACTGGGGGGCCGATGAAAAACTGTTTTTT,CASRTHWGADEKLFF
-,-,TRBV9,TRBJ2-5,TGTGCCAGCAGCTCCAACGGGGAGCGTGGGAAGACCCAGTACTTC,CASSSNGERGKTQYF
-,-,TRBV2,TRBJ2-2,TGTGCCAGCAGTGTTTCCTCAAACACCGGGGAGCTGTTTTTT,CASSVSSNTGELFF
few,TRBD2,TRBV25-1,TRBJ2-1,TGTGCCAGCAGACTAGCGAGGGAGCAGTTCTTC,CASRLAREQFF
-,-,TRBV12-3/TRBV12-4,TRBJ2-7,TGTGCCAGCAGTTTTATCCAAAGCCCCTACGAGCAGTACTTC,CASSFIQSPYEQYF
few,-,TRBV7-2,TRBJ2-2,TGTGCCAGCAGTTACGACAGGAACACCGGGGAGCTGTTTTTT,CASSYDRNTGELFF
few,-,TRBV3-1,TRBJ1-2,TGTGCCAGCAGCCTGGGGCATTCTGACTATGGCTACACCTTC,CASSLGHSDYGYTF
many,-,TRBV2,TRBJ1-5,TGTGCCAGCAGTGAAACAGGAAAGGGTCAGCCCCAGCATTTT,CASSETGKGQPQHF
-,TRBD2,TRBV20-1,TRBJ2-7,TGCAGTGCTAGAGATGGTAGCGGGAGAGGCGAGCAGTACTTC,CSARDGSGRGEQYF
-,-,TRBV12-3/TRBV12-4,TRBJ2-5,TGTGCCAGCAGTCCCCTTGACAGAGAAGAGACCCAGTACTTC,CASSPLDREETQYF
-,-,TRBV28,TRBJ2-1,TGTGCCAGCAGTCCAGGGGGGGGCGGGAGTAATGAGCAGTTCTTC,CASSPGGGGSNEQFF
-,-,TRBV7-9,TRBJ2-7,TGTGCCAGCGACCCACCCTACGAGCAGTACTTC,CASDPPYEQYF
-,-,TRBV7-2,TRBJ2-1,TGTGCCAGCAGCTTCCGGGGCAGGGTGTTCGTTGAGCAGTTCTTC,CASSFRGRVFVEQFF
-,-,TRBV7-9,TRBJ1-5,TGTGCCAGCAGCCTTGCAGGTGGACATCAGCCCCAGCATTTT,CASSLAGGHQPQHF